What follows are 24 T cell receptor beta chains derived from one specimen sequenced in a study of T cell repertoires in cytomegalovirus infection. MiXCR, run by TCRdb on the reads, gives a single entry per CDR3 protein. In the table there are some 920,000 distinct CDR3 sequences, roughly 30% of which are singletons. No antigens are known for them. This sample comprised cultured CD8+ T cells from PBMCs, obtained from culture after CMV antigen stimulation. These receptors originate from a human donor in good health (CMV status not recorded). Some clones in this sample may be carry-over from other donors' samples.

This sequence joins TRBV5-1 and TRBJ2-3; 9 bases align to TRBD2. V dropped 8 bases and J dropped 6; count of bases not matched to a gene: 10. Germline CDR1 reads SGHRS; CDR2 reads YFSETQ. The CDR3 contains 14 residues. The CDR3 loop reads CASKSTRGGDTQYF. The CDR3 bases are TGCGCCAGTAAATCGACGCGGGGGGGGGATACGCAGTATTTT.

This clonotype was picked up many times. CDR3 in amino acids: CASSLGGPVGETQYF. The CDR3 nucleotides are TGTGCCAGCAGCTTAGGAGGGCCAGTCGGGGAGACCCAGTACTTC. The rearrangement uses TRBV7-2 and TRBJ2-5; perhaps TRBD2 as D (5 bases). The germline V gene encodes CDR1 SGHTA and CDR2 FQGNSA. This CDR3 has 15 residues. V lost 1 base and J 5 bases, leaving 14 bases between the germline ends.

CDR3 residues: CASNVAGDSYEQYF. The DNA of the CDR3 is TGTGCCAGTAATGTAGCGGGGGACTCCTACGAGCAGTACTTC. The chain is built from TRBV6-2 or TRBV6-3 and TRBJ2-7; 9 bases fit TRBD2. The CDR3 has 14 amino acids. CDR1 MNHEY and CDR2 SVGEGT come from the germline V gene. V shed 9 bases and J 0 bases; nucleotides not matched to a gene: 6.

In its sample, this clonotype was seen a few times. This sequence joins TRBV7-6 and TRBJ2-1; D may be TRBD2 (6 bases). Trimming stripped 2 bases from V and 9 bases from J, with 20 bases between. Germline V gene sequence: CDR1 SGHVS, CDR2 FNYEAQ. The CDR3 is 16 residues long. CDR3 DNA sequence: TGTGCCAGCAGCTTACTAGGGATCGGAGGGTACGGTGAGCAGTTCTTC. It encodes CASSLLGIGGYGEQFF.

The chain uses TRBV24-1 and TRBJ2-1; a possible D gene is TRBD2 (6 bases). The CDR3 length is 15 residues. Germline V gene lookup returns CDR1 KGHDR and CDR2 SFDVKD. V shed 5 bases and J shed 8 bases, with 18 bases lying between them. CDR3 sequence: CATSGRGRDVHEQFF. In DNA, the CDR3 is TGTGCCACCAGTGGGCGGGGACGGGATGTTCATGAGCAGTTCTTC.

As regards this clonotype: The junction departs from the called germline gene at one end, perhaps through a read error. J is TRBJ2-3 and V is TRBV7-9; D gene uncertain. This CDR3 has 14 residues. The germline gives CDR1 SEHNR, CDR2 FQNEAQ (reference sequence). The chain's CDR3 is CASSLDWSTETQYF. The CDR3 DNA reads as TGTGCCAGCAGCTTAGACTGGAGCACAGAAACGCAGTATTTT.

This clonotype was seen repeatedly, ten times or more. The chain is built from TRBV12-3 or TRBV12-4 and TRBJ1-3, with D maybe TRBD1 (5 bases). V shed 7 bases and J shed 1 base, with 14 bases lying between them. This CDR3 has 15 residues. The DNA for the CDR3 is TGTGCCAGCAAGTTTGGAAGGGGTTCTGGAAACACCATATATTTT. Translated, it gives CASKFGRGSGNTIYF.

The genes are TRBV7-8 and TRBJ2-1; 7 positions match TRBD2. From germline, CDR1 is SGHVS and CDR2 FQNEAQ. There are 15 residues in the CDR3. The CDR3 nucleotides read TGTGTCAGTCTCCTACAAATCGGGGGGTACAATGAGCAGTTCTTC. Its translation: CVSLLQIGGYNEQFF.

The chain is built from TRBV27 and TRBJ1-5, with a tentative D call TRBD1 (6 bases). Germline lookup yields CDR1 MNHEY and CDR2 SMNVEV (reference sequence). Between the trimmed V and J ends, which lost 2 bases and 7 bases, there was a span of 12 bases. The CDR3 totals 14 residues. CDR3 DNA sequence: TGTGCCAGCAGTTTAACGGACAGTAGCCAGCCCCAGCATTTT. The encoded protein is CASSLTDSSQPQHF.

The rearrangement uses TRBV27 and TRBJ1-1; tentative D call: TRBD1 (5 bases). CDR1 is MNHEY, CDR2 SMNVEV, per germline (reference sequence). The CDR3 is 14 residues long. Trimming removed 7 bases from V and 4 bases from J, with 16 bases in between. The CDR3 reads CASTPLAGGTEAFF. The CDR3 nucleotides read TGTGCCAGCACCCCTCTTGCTGGGGGCACTGAAGCTTTCTTT.

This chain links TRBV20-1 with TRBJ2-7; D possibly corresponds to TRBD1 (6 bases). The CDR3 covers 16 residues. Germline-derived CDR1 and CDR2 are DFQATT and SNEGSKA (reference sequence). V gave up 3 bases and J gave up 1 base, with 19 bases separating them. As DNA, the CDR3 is TGCAGTGCTAGCCCGCAGGGGTTCTACCCATCCTACGAGCAGTACGTC. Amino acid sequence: CSASPQGFYPSYEQYV.

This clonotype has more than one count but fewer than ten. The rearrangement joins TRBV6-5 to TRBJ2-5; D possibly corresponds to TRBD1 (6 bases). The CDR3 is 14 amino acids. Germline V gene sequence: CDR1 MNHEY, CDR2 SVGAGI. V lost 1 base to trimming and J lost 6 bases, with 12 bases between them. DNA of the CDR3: TGTGCCAGCAGTTACTGGTCAGGGGATAAGACCCAGTACTTC. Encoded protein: CASSYWSGDKTQYF.

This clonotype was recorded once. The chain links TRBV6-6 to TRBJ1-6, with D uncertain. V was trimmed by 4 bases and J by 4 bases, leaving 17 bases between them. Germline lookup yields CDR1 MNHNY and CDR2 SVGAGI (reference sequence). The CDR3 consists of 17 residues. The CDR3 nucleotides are TGTGCCAGCAGTTCCCAGAGCCTTGGGGAGTATAATTCACCCCTCCACTTT. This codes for CASSSQSLGEYNSPLHF.

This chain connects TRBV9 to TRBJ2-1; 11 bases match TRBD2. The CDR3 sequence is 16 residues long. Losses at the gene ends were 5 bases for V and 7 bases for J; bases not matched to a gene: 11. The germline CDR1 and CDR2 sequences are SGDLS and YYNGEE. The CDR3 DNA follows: TGTGCCAGCAGTCGGAAGTGGGGACTAGCGGCAAATGAGCAGTTCTTC. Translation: CASSRKWGLAANEQFF.

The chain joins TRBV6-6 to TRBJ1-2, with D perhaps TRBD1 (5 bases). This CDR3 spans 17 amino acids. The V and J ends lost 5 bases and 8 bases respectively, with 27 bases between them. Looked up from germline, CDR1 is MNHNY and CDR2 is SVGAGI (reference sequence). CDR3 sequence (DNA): TGTGCCAGCAGTGACCGCTATTGGGAGGCAGGGAGTTTCGGCTACACCTTC. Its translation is CASSDRYWEAGSFGYTF.

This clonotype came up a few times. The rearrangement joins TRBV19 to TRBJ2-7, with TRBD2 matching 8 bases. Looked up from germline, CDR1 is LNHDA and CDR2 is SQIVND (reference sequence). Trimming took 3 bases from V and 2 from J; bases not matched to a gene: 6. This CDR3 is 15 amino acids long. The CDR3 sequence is CASSMSSGGTYEQYF. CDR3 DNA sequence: TGTGCCAGTAGTATGAGCAGCGGGGGAACCTACGAGCAGTACTTC.

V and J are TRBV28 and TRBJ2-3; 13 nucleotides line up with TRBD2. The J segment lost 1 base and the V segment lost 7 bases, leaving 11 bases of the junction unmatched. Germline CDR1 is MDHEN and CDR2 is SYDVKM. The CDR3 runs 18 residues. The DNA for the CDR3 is TGTGCCAGCACCCCGACTAGACTAGCGGGGGGCCGCACAGATACGCAGTATTTT. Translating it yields CASTPTRLAGGRTDTQYF.

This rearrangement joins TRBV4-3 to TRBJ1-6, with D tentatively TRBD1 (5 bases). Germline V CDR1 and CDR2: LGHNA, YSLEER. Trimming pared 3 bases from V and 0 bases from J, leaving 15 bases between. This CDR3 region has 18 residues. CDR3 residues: CASSHLPQGSSYNSPLHF. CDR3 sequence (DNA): TGCGCCAGCAGCCACCTTCCTCAGGGAAGCTCCTATAATTCACCCCTCCACTTT.

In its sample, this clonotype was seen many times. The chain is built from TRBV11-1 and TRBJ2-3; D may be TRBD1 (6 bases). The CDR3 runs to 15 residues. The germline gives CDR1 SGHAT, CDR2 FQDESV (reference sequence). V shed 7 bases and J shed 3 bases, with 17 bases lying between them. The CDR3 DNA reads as TGTGCCAGCAACCCCTCAGGGGTTCGGACAGATACGCAGTATTTT. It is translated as CASNPSGVRTDTQYF.

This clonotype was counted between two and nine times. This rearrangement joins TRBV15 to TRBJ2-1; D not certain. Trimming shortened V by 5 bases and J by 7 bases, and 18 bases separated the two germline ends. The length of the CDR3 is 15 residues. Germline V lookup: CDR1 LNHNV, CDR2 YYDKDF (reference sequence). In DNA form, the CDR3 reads TGTGCCACCAGCGCCCCCCATGAGTCCGAAAATGAGCAGTTCTTC. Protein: CATSAPHESENEQFF.

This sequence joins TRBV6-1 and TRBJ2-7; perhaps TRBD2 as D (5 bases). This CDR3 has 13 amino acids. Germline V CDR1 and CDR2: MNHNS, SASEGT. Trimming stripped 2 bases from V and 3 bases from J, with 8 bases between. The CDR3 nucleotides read TGTGCCAGCAGTGAAACCCGGGACTACGAGCAGTACGTC. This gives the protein CASSETRDYEQYV.

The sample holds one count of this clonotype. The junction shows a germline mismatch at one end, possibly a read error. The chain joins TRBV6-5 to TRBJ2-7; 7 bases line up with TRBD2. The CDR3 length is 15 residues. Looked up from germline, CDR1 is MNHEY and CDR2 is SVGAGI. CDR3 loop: CAGSPNLLANYEQYF. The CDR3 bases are TGTGCCGGCAGTCCAAATCTACTAGCGAACTACGAGCAGTACTTC.

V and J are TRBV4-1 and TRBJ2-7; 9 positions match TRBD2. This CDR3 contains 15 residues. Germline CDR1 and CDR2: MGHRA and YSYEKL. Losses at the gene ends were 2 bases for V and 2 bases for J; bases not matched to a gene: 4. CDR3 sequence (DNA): TGCGCCAGCAGCCAACTAGCGGGGAGTACCTACGAGCAGTACTTC. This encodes CASSQLAGSTYEQYF.

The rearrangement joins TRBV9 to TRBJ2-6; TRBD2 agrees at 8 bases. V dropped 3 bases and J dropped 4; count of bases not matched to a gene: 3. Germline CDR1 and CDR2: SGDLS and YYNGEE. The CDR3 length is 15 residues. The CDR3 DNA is TGTGCCAGCAGCGCCCCGGGGGGGGGGGCCAACGTCCTGACTTTC. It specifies CASSAPGGGANVLTF. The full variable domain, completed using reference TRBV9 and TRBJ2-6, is DSGVTQTPKHLITATGQRVTLRCSPRSGDLSVYWYQQSLDQGLQFLIQYYNGEERAKGNILERFSAQQFPDLHSELNLSSLELGDSALYFCASSAPGGGANVLTFGAGSRLTVL.